The 6 T cell receptor beta chains below come from one sample, sequenced in a study of OX40 agonist ivuxolimab in advanced cancers. The method was immunoSEQ multiplex PCR; TCRdb's version includes in-frame clones alone and lacks a portion of them. The sample holds around 70,000 clones, roughly four fifths seen once. Here the sequenced sample was CD4+ or CD8+ T cells sorted from blood, taken in a trial of the OX40 agonist ivuxolimab. These receptors were taken from an adult with an advanced solid tumor such as melanoma, head and neck, liver or kidney cancer.

V is TRBV7-2 and J is TRBJ2-1, with TRBD2 matching 11 bases. Germline assignment: CDR1 SGHTA and CDR2 FQGNSA. This CDR3 is 16 amino acids long. J lost 6 bases, V lost 5 bases, and 9 bases had no gene match. The CDR3 loop is CASSRGITSGSNEQFF. The CDR3 nucleotides are TGTGCCAGCAGCCGCGGGATAACTAGCGGGAGCAATGAGCAGTTCTTC.

The chain joins TRBV9 to TRBJ1-2; D might be TRBD1 (6 bases). Germline loops: CDR1 SGDLS, CDR2 YYNGEE. V lost 4 bases and J lost 6, with 19 bases in between. The CDR3 extends over 15 amino acids. DNA of the CDR3: TGTGCCAGCAGCAATAGTGGGGGGCCTTACAATGGCTACACCTTC. Translation gives CASSNSGGPYNGYTF.

V gene TRBV18 combines with J gene TRBJ2-7, with 8 bases lining up with TRBD2. Trimming cost V 2 bases and J 4 bases; bases outside gene matches: 7. The CDR3 consists of 15 residues. Germline-derived CDR1 and CDR2 are KGHSH and LQKENI. CDR3 sequence (DNA): TGTGCCAGCTCACCATTACGGGAGGGCTCGTACGAGCAGTACTTC. It yields the protein CASSPLREGSYEQYF.

The V call is TRBV29-1, the J call TRBJ1-1; 9 bases fit TRBD1. Per the germline V gene, CDR1 is SQVTM and CDR2 is ANQGSEA. Trimming cost V 6 bases and J 4 bases; bases outside gene matches: 9. The length of the CDR3 is 14 residues. As DNA, the CDR3 is TGCAGCGTCCGCATTGACAGGGGGGGCACTGAAGCTTTCTTT. Its translation is CSVRIDRGGTEAFF.

This sequence joins TRBV7-2 and TRBJ2-1, with 13 bases that match TRBD2. V lost 5 bases and J lost 6; bases outside the gene matches: 7. CDR3 size: 16 residues. The V gene's germline CDR1 is SGHTA and CDR2 FQGNSA. The CDR3 sequence is CASSPWTSGSFNEQFF. In DNA form, the CDR3 reads TGTGCCAGCAGCCCGTGGACTAGCGGGAGTTTCAATGAGCAGTTCTTC. The whole variable domain, remainder taken from reference TRBV7-2 and TRBJ2-1, is GAGVSQSPSNKVTEKGKDVELRCDPISGHTALYWYRQSLGQGLEFLIYFQGNSAPDKSGLPSDRFSAERTGGSVSTLTIQRTQQEDSAVYLCASSPWTSGSFNEQFFGPGTRLTVL.

V is TRBV7-9 and J is TRBJ2-7; TRBD1 might be the D (6 bases). Germline V lookup: CDR1 SEHNR, CDR2 FQNEAQ (reference sequence). The V end lost 2 bases, the J end lost 4 bases, and 15 bases lay between the germline ends. The CDR3 is made up of 15 amino acids. The CDR3 DNA follows: TGTGCCAGCAGCTTATCTGGGGGCCCCGCTTACGAGCAGTACTTC. Its translation is CASSLSGGPAYEQYF.